Listed below are T cell receptor beta chains from one sample, sequenced in a study of cytomegalovirus exposure and HLA in healthy donors. Assay used: immunoSEQ multiplex PCR; TCRdb lists only in-frame clones, some missing. The sample holds about 180,000 clones, 80% to 90% seen once. Specimen: PBMCs. The source is a woman aged 25 to 39 in good health and CMV-seronegative. CDR3s include the opening cysteine and the closing phenylalanine or tryptophan. The D gene is left open where the match is weak. Size is omitted from some rows. Given values are once, few, many or a class for expanded clones.

clone size	V gene	J gene	D gene	CDR3 DNA	CDR3 protein
.	TRBV7-6	TRBJ2-2	.	TGTGCCAGCAGCCGGAGGAGTGAGCTGTTTTTT	CASSRRSELFF
once	TRBV7-9	TRBJ1-6	.	TGTGCCAGCAGCCTCAGCCGCGGGATTCTTAATTCACCCCTCCACTTT	CASSLSRGILNSPLHF
.	TRBV27	TRBJ2-5	TRBD2	TGTGCCAGCAGTCCTAGCGGGGGCGGGGAGACCCAGTACTTC	CASSPSGGGETQYF
.	TRBV30	TRBJ1-1	.	TGTGCCTGGAGTGTAGGGGAACTGAACACTGAAGCTTTCTTT	CAWSVGELNTEAFF
.	TRBV10-3	TRBJ2-3	TRBD1	TGTGCCATCAGTGGGGAACGGGGACAGAACACAGATACGCAGTATTTT	CAISGERGQNTDTQYF
.	TRBV10-3	TRBJ2-1	TRBD1	TGTGCCATCAGTGAGCCCGGGACAGGCTACAATGAGCAGTTCTTC	CAISEPGTGYNEQFF
.	TRBV6-5	TRBJ2-4	.	TGTGCCAGCAGTCGGGGCAAAAACATTCAGTACTTC	CASSRGKNIQYF
.	TRBV27	TRBJ1-1	.	TGTGCCAGCAGTTTCACCGGGAACACTGAAGCTTTCTTT	CASSFTGNTEAFF
.	TRBV27	TRBJ1-4	.	TGTGCCAGCAGTTTTGTCAGGGAGGGGGTGGAAGAAAAACTGTTTTTT	CASSFVREGVEEKLFF
.	TRBV9	TRBJ2-1	.	TGTGCCAGCAGCGTAGCACTAAGGAATGAGCAGTTCTTC	CASSVALRNEQFF
.	TRBV30	TRBJ1-3	.	TGTGCCGGCCAAAACCGCGGCCAGGGCGGCGGTTATTTT	CAGQNRGQGGGYF
.	TRBV5-1	TRBJ1-4	TRBD1	TGCGCCAGCAGCTGGGACAGGGTGGGATCGACTAATGAAAAACTGTTTTTT	CASSWDRVGSTNEKLFF
.	TRBV5-6	TRBJ2-7	.	TGTGCCAGCAGCCCCCAATGGGGGGACGCCGAGCAGTACTTC	CASSPQWGDAEQYF
.	TRBV7-5	TRBJ2-3	.	TGTGTCAGAAGCCCCCCCCGGGGGGGCGGGGGGATAGATACGCAGTATTTT	CVRSPPRGGGGIDTQYF
.	TRBV27	TRBJ2-1	.	TGTGCCAGCAGTTTCGGACAGTACAATGAGCAGTTCTTC	CASSFGQYNEQFF
.	TRBV6-1	TRBJ1-2	TRBD1	TGTGCCAGCAGTGAAGGACAGGGGGCGTATGGCTACACCTTC	CASSEGQGAYGYTF
.	TRBV30	TRBJ2-5	TRBD1	TGTGCCTGGAGCGAAGGGACAGGGAGAGCGGAGACCCAGTACTTC	CAWSEGTGRAETQYF
.	TRBV13	TRBJ2-1	TRBD1	TGTGCCAGCAGCTCCGACAGGGACGATGAGCAGTTCTTC	CASSSDRDDEQFF
.	TRBV7-9	TRBJ2-7	.	TGTGCCAGCAGCTTAGACAGGGACGAGCAGTACTTC	CASSLDRDEQYF
.	TRBV5-6	TRBJ1-1	TRBD1	TGTGCCAGCAGCTTGGTACCGGGACAGGGGGCTGAAGCTTTCTTT	CASSLVPGQGAEAFF
once	TRBV7-2	TRBJ2-3	.	TGTGCCAGCAGCTTGGGCTTTTCCCGCACAGATACGCAGTATTTT	CASSLGFSRTDTQYF
.	TRBV2	TRBJ2-1	.	TGTGCCAGCAGTCCCCTCAGGGAAGGGTTCTTC	CASSPLREGFF
.	TRBV7-9	TRBJ1-1	TRBD1	TGTGCCAGCAGCGAGATAGGACAGGGGCTGACTGAAGCTTTCTTT	CASSEIGQGLTEAFF
.	TRBV2	TRBJ1-1	TRBD1	TGTGCCAGCAGTCAACTGACAGGGCGGGTCAGCACTGAAGCTTTCTTT	CASSQLTGRVSTEAFF
.	TRBV5-6	TRBJ1-3	TRBD1	TGTGCCAGCAGCTTGGTCGGGACAGGGGATGGAAACACCATATATTTT	CASSLVGTGDGNTIYF
.	TRBV12-5	TRBJ1-2	.	TGTGCTAGTGGCCCGAGGGAAGACTATGGCTACACCTTC	CASGPREDYGYTF
.	TRBV27	TRBJ2-3	.	TGTGCCAGCAGTCGCCAACTGCTCAGCACAGATACGCAGTATTTT	CASSRQLLSTDTQYF
.	TRBV7-9	TRBJ1-1	.	TGTGCCAGCAGCTTAGGGGCAGTGAACACTGAAGCTTTCTTT	CASSLGAVNTEAFF
.	TRBV7-9	TRBJ2-2	.	TGTGCCAGCAGCTTAACAGCCACCGGGGAGCTGTTTTTT	CASSLTATGELFF
.	TRBV5-6	TRBJ2-1	TRBD2	TGTGCCAGCAGCGCGCTGGGGACTAGCGGGGGGGTATACAATGAGCAGTTCTTC	CASSALGTSGGVYNEQFF
.	TRBV6-1	TRBJ1-4	.	TGTGCCAGCAGTGATGGTCTCAGGGTAACTAATGAAAAACTGTTTTTT	CASSDGLRVTNEKLFF
.	TRBV7-2	TRBJ2-1	.	TGTGCCAGCAGCTTCAGGGATTTTAGACAGGATGAGCAGTTCTTC	CASSFRDFRQDEQFF
.	TRBV6-1	TRBJ1-1	.	TGTGCCAGCAGTGAGGTCGCGGGGGGCCTGAACACTGAAGCTTTCTTT	CASSEVAGGLNTEAFF
.	TRBV10-3	TRBJ2-7	.	TGTGCCATCAGTGAGTCGCAGGGCCGCCACGAGCAGTACTTC	CAISESQGRHEQYF
.	TRBV9	TRBJ2-7	TRBD1	TGTGCCAGCAGCGCCGGGACAGGGGGTTCGAGGGAGCAGTACTTC	CASSAGTGGSREQYF
.	TRBV7-8	TRBJ1-2	TRBD1	TGTGCCAGCAGCTTAGATACGCAGGCAGGGGGCGATTATGGCTACACCTTC	CASSLDTQAGGDYGYTF
.	TRBV5-4	TRBJ1-2	TRBD1	TGTGCCAGCAGACTAGACAGGGGGAGATATGGCTACACCTTC	CASRLDRGRYGYTF